The entry below gives a single T cell receptor beta chain sequence along with its context. Additional DNA sequences in this sample encode the identical CDR3. V was clipped by 1 base and J by 2 bases; unmatched bases: 1. Germline V gene sequence: CDR1 LGHNA, CDR2 YSLEER. This CDR3 spans 16 amino acids. In the PCR, 60 Vbeta and 13 Jbeta primers were used. TCRdb keeps only in-frame clones here, not all; method: immunoSEQ multiplex PCR. The specimen's table records about 140,000 clones. This sample stems from a study of cytomegalovirus exposure and HLA in healthy donors. This chain joins TRBV4-3 and TRBJ2-3; 12 bases map to TRBD2. This clonotype was sampled from a man aged 35 to 55 in good health and CMV-seronegative. The sequenced sample was PBMCs. CDR3 in amino acids: CASSQGTSGNTDTQYF. The CDR3 bases are TGCGCCAGCAGCCAAGGGACTAGCGGGAACACAGATACGCAGTATTTT.